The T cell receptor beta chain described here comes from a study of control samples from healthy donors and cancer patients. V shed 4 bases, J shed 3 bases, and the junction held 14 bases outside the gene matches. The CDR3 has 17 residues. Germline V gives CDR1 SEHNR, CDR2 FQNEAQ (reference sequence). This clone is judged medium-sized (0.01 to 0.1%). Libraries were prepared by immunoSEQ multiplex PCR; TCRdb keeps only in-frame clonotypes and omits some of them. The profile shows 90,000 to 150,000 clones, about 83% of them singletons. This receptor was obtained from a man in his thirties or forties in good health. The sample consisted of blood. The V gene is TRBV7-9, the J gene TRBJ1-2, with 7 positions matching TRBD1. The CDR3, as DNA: TGTGCCAGCAGCTCATCACCTCACAGGGGAGGCGACTATGGCTACACCTTC. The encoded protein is CASSSSPHRGGDYGYTF.